Sequencing of this T cell receptor (beta chain) was carried out in a study of beta chain features in type 1 diabetes. Reverse transcribing all isolated RNA meant expressed TCRB transcripts were sequenced. Profiled with immunoSEQ multiplex PCR; TCRdb holds only in-frame clones, not every one. The repertoire holds more than 350,000 clones, with approximately 10% as singletons. The CDR3 loop spans 13 amino acids. V was trimmed by 2 bases and J by 1 base, leaving 8 bases between them. Germline V CDR1 and CDR2: GTSNPN, SVGIG (reference sequence). A note on this clone: This CDR3 is also generated by other DNA sequences in the sample.

The chain combines TRBV30 with TRBJ1-1, with D tentatively TRBD1 (6 bases). Source material: naive CD4+ T cells from blood. The clonotype originates from a woman aged 18-29 years in good health. This CDR3 is CAWSPQGNTEAFF. The CDR3 coding sequence is TGTGCCTGGAGTCCACAGGGGAACACTGAAGCTTTCTTT.